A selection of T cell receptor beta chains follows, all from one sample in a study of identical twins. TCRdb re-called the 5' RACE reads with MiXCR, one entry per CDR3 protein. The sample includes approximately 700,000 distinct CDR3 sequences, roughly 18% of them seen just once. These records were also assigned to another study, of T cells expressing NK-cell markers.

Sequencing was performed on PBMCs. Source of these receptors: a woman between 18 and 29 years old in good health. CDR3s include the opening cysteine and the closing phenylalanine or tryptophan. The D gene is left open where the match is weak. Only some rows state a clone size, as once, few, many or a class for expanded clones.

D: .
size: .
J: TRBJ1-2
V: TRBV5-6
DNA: TGTGCCAGCAGCTTGCAGCAGGGTCTTGGCTACACCTTC
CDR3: CASSLQQGLGYTF

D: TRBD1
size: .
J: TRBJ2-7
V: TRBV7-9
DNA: TGTGCCAGCAGCGACCTATACAGGGGGCACAACGAGCAGTACTTC
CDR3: CASSDLYRGHNEQYF

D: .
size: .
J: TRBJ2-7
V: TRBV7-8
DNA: TGTGCCAGCAGCTTACCAGTGACCTACGAGCAGTACTTC
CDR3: CASSLPVTYEQYF

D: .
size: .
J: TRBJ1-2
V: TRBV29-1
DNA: TGCAGCGTGACGACCGGGGGCTACACCTTC
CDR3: CSVTTGGYTF

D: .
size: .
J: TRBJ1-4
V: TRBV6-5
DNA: TGTGCCAGCAGTTACCTTCAGTCCGCAACTAATGAAAAACTGTTTTTT
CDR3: CASSYLQSATNEKLFF

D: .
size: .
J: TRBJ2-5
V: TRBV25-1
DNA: TGTGCCAGCAGTGAAAAGGGGAGGCGGGTCCAAGAGACCCAGTACTTC
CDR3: CASSEKGRRVQETQYF

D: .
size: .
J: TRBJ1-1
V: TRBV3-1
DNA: TGTGCCAGCAGCCATGGGCGGTGGACTGAAGCTTTCTTT
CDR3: CASSHGRWTEAFF

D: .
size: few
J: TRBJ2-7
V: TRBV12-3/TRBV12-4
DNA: TGTGCCAGCAGTTTAGGGCCTAGGCAGTACTTC
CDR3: CASSLGPRQYF

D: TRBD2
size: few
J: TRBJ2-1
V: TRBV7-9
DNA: TGTGCCAGCAGCGCCCGAACCGGGACTAGCGGGGAGAATGAGCAGTTCTTC
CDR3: CASSARTGTSGENEQFF

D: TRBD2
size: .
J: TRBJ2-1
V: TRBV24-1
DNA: TGTGCCACCAGTGATTTGGGCCTAGCGGGGAGGAGCTCCTACAATGAGCAGTTCTTC
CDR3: CATSDLGLAGRSSYNEQFF

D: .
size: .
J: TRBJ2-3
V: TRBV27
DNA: TGTGCCAGCAGTCCGGGCCTCCTTCGGGGGCAGTATTTT
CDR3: CASSPGLLRGQYF

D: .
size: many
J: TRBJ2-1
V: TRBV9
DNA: TGTGCCAGCAGCGTAAATTATTGGGGGCATGAGCAGTTCTTC
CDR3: CASSVNYWGHEQFF

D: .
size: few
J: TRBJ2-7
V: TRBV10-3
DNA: TGTGCCATCAGTGACCTCGGGTGGACTTCCTCCACCTACGAGCAGTACTTC
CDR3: CAISDLGWTSSTYEQYF

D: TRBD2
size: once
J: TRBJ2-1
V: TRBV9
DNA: TGTGCCAGCAGCGCTCGGGGGGAAATCTACAATGAGCAGTTCTTC
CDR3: CASSARGEIYNEQFF

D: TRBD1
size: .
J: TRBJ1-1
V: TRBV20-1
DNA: TGCAGTGCAACTCCTACGGGCCAACAGGGGATGAACACTGAAGCTTTCTTT
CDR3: CSATPTGQQGMNTEAFF

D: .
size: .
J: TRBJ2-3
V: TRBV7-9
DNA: TGTGCCAGCAGGAGTGCTAGATCAGATACGCAGTATTTT
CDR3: CASRSARSDTQYF

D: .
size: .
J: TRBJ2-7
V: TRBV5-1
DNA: TGCGCCAGCAGCTTGGTGGGGGCGTTGCACGAGCAGTACTTC
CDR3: CASSLVGALHEQYF

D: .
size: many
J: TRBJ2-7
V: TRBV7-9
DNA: TGTGCCAGCGTAGGAGGTTACGAGCAGTACTTC
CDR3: CASVGGYEQYF

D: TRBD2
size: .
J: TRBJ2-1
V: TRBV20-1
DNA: TGCAGTGCTTCGACCGGGACTAACTACAATGAGCAGTTCTTC
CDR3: CSASTGTNYNEQFF

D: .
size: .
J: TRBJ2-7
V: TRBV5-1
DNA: TGCGCCAGCAGCCGCCAGGGGGGCAGGTTAAATTACGAGCAGTACTTC
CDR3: CASSRQGGRLNYEQYF

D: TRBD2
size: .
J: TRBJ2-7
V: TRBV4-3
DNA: TGCGCCAGCAGCCAATCACTAGCGGGGGCCTCCTACGAGCAGTACTTC
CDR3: CASSQSLAGASYEQYF

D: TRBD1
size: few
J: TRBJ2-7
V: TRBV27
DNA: TGTGCCAGCAGTTCGCCCTCCTCCGGGACAGGGGGTGTATACGAGCAGTACTTC
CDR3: CASSSPSSGTGGVYEQYF

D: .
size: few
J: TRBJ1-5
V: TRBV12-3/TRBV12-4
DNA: TGTGCCAGCAGTTTAGTTGGCAATGTGGGTCAGCCCCAGCATTTT
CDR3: CASSLVGNVGQPQHF

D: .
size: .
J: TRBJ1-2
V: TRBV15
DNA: TGTGCCACCAGCAGAGTGCAGGACGCCGGCTACACCTTC
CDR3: CATSRVQDAGYTF

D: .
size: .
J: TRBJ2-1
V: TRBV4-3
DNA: TGCGCCAGCAGCCAAGAATACTACAATGAGCAGTTCTTC
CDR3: CASSQEYYNEQFF

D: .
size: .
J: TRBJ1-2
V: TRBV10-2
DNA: TGCGCCACCTCGTTAGAGGGGGGTGGCTACACCTTC
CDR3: CATSLEGGGYTF

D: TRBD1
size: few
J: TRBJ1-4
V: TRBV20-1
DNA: TGCAGTGCAGACGGACAGGTTGCTAATGAAAAACTGTTTTTT
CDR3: CSADGQVANEKLFF

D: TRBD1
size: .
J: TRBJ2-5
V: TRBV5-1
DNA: TGCGCCAGCAGCAGGGGGGACAGGTCGGGGGAGACCCAGTACTTC
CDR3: CASSRGDRSGETQYF

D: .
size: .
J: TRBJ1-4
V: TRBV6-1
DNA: TGTGCCAGCAGCCCCCCTGGCAGGGAGAATGAAAAACTGTTTTTT
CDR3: CASSPPGRENEKLFF

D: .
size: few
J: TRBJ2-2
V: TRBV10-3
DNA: TGTGCCATCAGTCGGGAGCTTCGGACCGGGGAGCTGTTTTTT
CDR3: CAISRELRTGELFF

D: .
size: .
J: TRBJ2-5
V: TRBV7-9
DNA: TGTGCCAGCTCCCCCAAGGCGGGGACCCAGTACTTC
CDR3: CASSPKAGTQYF

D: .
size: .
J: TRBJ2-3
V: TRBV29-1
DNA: TGCAGCGTTCGGCACACAGATACGCAGTATTTT
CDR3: CSVRHTDTQYF

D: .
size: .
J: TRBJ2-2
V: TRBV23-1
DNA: TGCGCCATCCCGGGACGGGGATATTCTACCGGGGAGCTGTTTTTT
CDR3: CAIPGRGYSTGELFF

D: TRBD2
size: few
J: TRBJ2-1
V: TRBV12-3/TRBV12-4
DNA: TGTGCCAGCAGTCTGCCGAATAGCGGGAGGAGCGGTGAGCAGTTCTTC
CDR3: CASSLPNSGRSGEQFF

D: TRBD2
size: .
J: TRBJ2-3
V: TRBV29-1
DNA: TGCAGCGTTGATCTAGCGGGGATAGATACGCAGTATTTT
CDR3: CSVDLAGIDTQYF

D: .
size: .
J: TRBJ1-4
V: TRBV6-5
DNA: TGTGCCAGCAGTTATAAGGGGGCAACTAATGAAAAACTGTTTTTT
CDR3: CASSYKGATNEKLFF

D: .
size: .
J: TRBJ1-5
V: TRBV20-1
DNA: TGCAGTGCTAGCAGGTGGGGCCAGAATCAGCCCCAGCATTTT
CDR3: CSASRWGQNQPQHF

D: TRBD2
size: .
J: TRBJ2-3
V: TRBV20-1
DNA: TGCAGTGCTAGAGCCAGCGGGGTCTGGGATACGCAGTATTTT
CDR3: CSARASGVWDTQYF

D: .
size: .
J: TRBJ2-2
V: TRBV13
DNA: TGTGCCAGCACCTATGGCAGGAACACCGGGGAGCTGTTTTTT
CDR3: CASTYGRNTGELFF

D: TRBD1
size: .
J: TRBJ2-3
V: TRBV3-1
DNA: TGTGCCTGCAGCCCCCCGGAAGGGGGCGCAAATACGCAGTATTTT
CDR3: CACSPPEGGANTQYF

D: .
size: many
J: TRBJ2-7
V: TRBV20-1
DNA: TGCAGTGCTGCCCCGCAGGAGGGAGTTTCCGGGTACGAGCAGTACTTC
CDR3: CSAAPQEGVSGYEQYF

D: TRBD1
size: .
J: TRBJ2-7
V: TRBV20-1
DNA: TGCAGTGCGGGACAGGGTAACGAGCAGTACTTC
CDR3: CSAGQGNEQYF

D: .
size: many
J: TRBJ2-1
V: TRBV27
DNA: TGTGCCAGCAGTTTACGAGCGTACAATGAGCAGTTCTTC
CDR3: CASSLRAYNEQFF

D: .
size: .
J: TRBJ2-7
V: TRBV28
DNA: TGTGCCAGCAGTTTCTCGCCGGGACTTAACGAGCAGTACTTC
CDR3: CASSFSPGLNEQYF

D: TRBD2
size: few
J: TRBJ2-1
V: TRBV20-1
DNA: TGCAGTGCTAGAGCTGCCGGACTAGGTAGGCTATATGAGCAGTTCTTC
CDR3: CSARAAGLGRLYEQFF